The 3 T cell receptor beta chains below all came from one sample that was sequenced in a study of T-cell reconstitution after alpha-beta-depleted transplantation in children. Findings of the study overall: Counts and diversity of T cells one year after transplant came mostly from newly produced T cells.

Unique molecular identifiers were used in preparing the TCRbeta library. TCRdb reanalysed the PCR reads using MiXCR and keeps one entry per CDR3 protein. The data show about 300,000 distinct CDR3 sequences, over 7.5% seen once. Their specific antigens are unknown. The sequencing used peripheral blood, collected 360 days after TCRalphabeta/CD19-depleted stem cell transplant. These receptors all stem from a female patient aged 2-10 years who had a stem cell transplant for Fanconi anemia, so the T cells may come from the graft donor.

Ten or more counts support this clonotype. CDR3 bases: TGTGCCAGTAGTCTTCCGGGGACTGAAGCTTTCTTT. Its protein product is CASSLPGTEAFF. This chain connects TRBV19 to TRBJ1-1; no reliable D call. Germline loops: CDR1 LNHDA, CDR2 SQIVND (reference sequence). The CDR3 runs to 12 residues. V lost 5 bases and J lost 5, with 9 bases in between.

The chain uses TRBV7-2 and TRBJ2-1, with 9 bases matching TRBD1. The CDR3 totals 15 residues. The germline V gene has CDR1 SGHTA and CDR2 FQGNSA. V shed 5 bases and J 6 bases; nucleotides not matched to a gene: 8. The CDR3 DNA follows: TGTGCCAGCAGCACACGACAGGGGGGAGGCAATGAGCAGTTCTTC. As protein: CASSTRQGGGNEQFF.

This clonotype was seen only a few times. This chain links TRBV6-2 or TRBV6-3 with TRBJ1-5; D perhaps matches TRBD1 (6 bases). Germline V gene data show CDR1 as MNHEY and CDR2 as SVGEGT. V dropped 2 bases and J dropped 3 bases, with 11 bases sitting between them. The CDR3 consists of 15 residues. The CDR3 sequence: CASSYPRGANQPQHF. The CDR3, as DNA: TGTGCCAGCAGTTACCCCAGGGGAGCCAATCAGCCCCAGCATTTT.